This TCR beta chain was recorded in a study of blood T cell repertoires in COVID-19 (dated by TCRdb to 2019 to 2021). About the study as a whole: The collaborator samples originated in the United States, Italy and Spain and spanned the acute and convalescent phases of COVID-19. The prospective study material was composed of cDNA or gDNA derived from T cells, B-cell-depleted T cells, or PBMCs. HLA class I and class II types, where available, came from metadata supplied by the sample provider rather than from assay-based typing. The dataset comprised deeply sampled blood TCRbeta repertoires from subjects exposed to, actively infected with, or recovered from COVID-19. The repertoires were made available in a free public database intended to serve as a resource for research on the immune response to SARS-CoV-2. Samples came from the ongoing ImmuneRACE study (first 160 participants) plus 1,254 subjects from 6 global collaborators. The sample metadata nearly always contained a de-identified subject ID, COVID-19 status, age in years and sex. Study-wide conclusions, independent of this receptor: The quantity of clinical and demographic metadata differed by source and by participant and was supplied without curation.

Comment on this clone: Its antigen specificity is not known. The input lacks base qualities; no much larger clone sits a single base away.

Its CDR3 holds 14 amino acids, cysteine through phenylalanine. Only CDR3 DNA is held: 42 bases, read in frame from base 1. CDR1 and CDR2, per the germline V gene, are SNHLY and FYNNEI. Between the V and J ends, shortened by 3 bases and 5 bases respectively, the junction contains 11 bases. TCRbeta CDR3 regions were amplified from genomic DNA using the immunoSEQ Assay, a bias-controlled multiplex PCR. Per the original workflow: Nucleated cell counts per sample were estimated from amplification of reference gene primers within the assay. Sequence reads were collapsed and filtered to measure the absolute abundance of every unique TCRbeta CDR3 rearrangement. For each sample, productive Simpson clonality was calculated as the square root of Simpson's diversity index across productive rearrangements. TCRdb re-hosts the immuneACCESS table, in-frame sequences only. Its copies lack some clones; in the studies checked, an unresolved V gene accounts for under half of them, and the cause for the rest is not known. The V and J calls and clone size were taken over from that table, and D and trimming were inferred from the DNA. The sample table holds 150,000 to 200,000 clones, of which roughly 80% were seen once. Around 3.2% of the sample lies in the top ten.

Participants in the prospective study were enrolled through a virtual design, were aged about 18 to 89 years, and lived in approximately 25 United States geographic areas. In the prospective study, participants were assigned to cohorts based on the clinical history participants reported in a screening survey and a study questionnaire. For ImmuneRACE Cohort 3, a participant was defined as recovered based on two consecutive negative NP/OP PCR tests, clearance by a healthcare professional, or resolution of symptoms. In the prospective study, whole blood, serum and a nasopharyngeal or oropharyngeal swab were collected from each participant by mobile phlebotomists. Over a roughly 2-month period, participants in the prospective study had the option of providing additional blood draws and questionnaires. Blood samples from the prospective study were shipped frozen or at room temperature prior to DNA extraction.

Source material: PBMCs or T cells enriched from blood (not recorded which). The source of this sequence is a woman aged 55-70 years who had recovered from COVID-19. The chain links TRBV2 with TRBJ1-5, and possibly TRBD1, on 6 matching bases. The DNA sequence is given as TGTGCCAGCAGTGACGGCAGGGGTGATCAGCCCCAGCATTTT. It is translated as CASSDGRGDQPQHF.